The 2 T cell receptor beta chains reported below all come from one sample, sequenced in a study of T cells in Graves' hyperthyroidism and ophthalmopathy. Authors of the study amplified TCR beta CDR3 regions from RNA transcripts. The TCR CDR3 first-round RT-PCR relied on the HTBI primer set. Using its own MiXCR run on the multiplex PCR reads, TCRdb lists one record per CDR3 protein. The repertoire holds around 290,000 distinct CDR3 sequences, with about an eighth as singletons. Material for sequencing was blood. All receptors come from a middle-aged woman with Graves' hyperthyroidism.

This clonotype showed up many times. V usage is TRBV28 and J usage is TRBJ1-1; D unresolved. V lost 4 bases and J lost 9, with 12 bases in between. The CDR3 is 12 amino acids. CDR1 and CDR2 (germline): MDHEN, SYDVKM. CDR3 coding DNA: TGTGCCAGCAGTTCCCCGACGGCCAAAGCTTTCTTT. It is translated as CASSSPTAKAFF.

A few counts support this clonotype. The chain couples TRBV19 to TRBJ2-2; TRBD1 aligns across 8 bases. Losses at the gene ends were 5 bases for V and 4 bases for J; bases not matched to a gene: 6. This CDR3 contains 15 residues. The germline CDR1 and CDR2 sequences are LNHDA and SQIVND (reference sequence). This CDR3 reads CASSGQGARTGELFF. The CDR3 bases are TGTGCCAGTAGTGGTCAGGGGGCGCGCACCGGGGAGCTGTTTTTT.